The clone carrying this TCR beta chain was counted a single time. What it binds is unknown. Trimming removed 6 bases from V and 0 bases from J, with 6 bases in between. The germline gives CDR1 MDHEN, CDR2 SYDVKM. The CDR3 is made up of 12 amino acids. This sample was included in a study of T cell responses to AZD1222 COVID-19 vaccine. TCRdb's copy holds only in-frame clones and misses some; the assay was immunoSEQ multiplex PCR. Among 150,000 to 190,000 clones listed, approximately 90% were seen once. General study points: Among those given AZD1222, only five or six were seropositive at baseline. The donor group comprised mostly white British people and more females; the analysis possibly underestimated clonal diversity.

The TCR sequence derives from an adult in good health. The genes are TRBV28 and TRBJ2-7; D uncertain. The sample consisted of peripheral blood, taken on day 0 of AZD1222 vaccination. In DNA form, the CDR3 reads TGTGCCAGCAGCTCTAGCTCCTACGAGCAGTACTTC. Protein: CASSSSSYEQYF.